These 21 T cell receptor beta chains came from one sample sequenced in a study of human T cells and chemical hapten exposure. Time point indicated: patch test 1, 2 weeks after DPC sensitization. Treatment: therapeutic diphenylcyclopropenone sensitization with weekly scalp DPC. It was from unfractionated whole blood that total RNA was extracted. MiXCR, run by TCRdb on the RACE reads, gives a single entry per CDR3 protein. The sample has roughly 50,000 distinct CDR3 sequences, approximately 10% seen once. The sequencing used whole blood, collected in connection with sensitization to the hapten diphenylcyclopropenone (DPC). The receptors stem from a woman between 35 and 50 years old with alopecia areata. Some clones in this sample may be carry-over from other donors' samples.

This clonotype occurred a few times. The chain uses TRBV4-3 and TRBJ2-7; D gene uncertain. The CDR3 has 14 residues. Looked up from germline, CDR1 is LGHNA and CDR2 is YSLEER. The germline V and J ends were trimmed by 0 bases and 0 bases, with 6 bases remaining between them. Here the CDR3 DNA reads TGCGCCAGCAGCCAAGATACGGTCTCCTACGAGCAGTACTTC. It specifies CASSQDTVSYEQYF.

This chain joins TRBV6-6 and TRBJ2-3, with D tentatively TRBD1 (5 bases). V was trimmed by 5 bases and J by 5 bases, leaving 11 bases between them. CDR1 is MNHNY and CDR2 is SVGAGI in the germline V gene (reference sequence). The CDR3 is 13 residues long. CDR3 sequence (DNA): TGTGCCAGCAGTCAGCAGGGTCAAGATACGCAGTATTTT. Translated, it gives CASSQQGQDTQYF.

CDR3 loop: CSVELGPMLGQYF. For the CDR3, the DNA is TGCAGCGTTGAATTGGGGCCTATGTTGGGGCAGTACTTC. This chain links TRBV29-1 with TRBJ2-7; TRBD1 might be the D (5 bases). The V gene lost 2 bases and the J gene lost 9 bases, with 17 bases spanning the gap. Germline lookup yields CDR1 SQVTM and CDR2 ANQGSEA. This CDR3 comprises 13 residues.

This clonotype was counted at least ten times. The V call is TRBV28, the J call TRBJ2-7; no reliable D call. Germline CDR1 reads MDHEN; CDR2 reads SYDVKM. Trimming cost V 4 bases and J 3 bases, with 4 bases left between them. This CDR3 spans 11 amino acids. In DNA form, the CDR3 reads TGTGCCAGCAGTTCACTCTACGAGCAGTACTTC. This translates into CASSSLYEQYF.

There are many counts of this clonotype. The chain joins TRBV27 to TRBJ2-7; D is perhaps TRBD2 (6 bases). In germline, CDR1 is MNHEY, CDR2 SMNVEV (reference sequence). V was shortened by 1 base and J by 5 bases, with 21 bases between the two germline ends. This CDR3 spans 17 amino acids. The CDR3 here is CASSLLGRGGKGDEQYF. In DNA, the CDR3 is TGTGCCAGCAGTTTATTGGGCAGAGGCGGGAAGGGTGACGAGCAGTACTTC.

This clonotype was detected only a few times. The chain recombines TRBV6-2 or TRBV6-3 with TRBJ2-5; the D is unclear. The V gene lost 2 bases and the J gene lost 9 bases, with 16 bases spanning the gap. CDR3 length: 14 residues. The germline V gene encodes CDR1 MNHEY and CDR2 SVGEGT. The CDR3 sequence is CASSYGPPPTAQYF. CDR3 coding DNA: TGTGCCAGCAGTTACGGCCCTCCTCCAACGGCCCAGTACTTC.

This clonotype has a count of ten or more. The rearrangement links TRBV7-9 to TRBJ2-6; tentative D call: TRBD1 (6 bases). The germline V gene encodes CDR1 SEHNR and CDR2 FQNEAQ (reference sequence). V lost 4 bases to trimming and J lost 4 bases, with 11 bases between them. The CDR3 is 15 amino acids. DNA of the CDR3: TGTGCCAGCAGCTACAGGGTTTCCGGGGCCAACGTCCTGACTTTC. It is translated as CASSYRVSGANVLTF.

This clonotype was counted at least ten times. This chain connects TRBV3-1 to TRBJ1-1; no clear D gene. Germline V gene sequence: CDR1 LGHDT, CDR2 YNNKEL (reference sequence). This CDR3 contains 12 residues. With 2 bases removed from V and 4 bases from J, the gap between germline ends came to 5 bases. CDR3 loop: CASSQSSTEAFF. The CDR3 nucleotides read TGTGCCAGCAGCCAATCGTCCACTGAAGCTTTCTTT.

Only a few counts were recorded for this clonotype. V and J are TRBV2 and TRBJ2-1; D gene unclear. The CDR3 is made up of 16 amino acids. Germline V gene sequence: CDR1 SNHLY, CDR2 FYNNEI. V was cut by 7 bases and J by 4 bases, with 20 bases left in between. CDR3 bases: TGTGCCAGCATAGTTCAGGCGGCTAATACATACAATGAGCAGTTCTTC. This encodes CASIVQAANTYNEQFF.

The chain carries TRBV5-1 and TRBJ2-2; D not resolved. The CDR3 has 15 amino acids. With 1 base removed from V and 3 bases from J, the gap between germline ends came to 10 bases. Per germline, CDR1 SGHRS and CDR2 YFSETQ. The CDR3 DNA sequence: TGCGCCAGCAGCTTGACCGGTCGGGACACCGGGGAGCTGTTTTTT. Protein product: CASSLTGRDTGELFF.

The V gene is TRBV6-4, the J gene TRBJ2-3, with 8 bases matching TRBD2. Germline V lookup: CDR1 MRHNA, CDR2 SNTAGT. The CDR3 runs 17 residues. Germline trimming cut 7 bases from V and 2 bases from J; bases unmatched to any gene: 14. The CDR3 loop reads CASTSPRGGPNTDTQYF. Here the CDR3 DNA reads TGTGCCAGCACCTCCCCTCGCGGGGGGCCGAACACAGATACGCAGTATTTT.

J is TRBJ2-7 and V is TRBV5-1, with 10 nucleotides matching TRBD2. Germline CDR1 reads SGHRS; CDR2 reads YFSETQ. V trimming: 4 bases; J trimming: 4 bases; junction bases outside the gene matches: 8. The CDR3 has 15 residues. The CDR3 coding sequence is TGCGCCAGCAGCGGAAGCGGGAGGGCCGGTTACGAGCAGTACTTC. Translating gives CASSGSGRAGYEQYF.

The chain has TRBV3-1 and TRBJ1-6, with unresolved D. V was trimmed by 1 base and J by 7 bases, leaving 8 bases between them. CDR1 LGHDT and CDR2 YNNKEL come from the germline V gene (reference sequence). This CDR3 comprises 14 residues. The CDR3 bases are TGTGCCAGCAGCCAAGCCAGCGGCAATTCACCCCTCCACTTT. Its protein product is CASSQASGNSPLHF.

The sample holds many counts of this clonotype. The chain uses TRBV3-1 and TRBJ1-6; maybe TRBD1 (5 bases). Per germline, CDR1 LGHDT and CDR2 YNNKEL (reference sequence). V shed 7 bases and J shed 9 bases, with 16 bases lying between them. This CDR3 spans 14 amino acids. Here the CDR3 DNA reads TGTGCCAGCAAAGGAGGTACAGGACCTTCACCCCTCCACTTT. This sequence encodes CASKGGTGPSPLHF.

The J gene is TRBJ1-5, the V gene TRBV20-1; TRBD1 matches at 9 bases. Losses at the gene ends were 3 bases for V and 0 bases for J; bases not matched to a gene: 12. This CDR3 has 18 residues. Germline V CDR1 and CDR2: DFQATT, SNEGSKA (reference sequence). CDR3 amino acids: CSAREDRGGTHSNQPQHF. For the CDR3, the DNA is TGCAGTGCTAGGGAGGACAGGGGAGGGACCCATAGCAATCAGCCCCAGCATTTT.

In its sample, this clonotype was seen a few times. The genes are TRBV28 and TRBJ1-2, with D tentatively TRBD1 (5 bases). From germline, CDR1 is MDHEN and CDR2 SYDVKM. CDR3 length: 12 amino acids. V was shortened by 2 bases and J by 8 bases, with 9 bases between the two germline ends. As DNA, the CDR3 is TGTGCCAGCAGTTTACAGGGCGGGGGCTACACCTTC. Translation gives CASSLQGGGYTF.

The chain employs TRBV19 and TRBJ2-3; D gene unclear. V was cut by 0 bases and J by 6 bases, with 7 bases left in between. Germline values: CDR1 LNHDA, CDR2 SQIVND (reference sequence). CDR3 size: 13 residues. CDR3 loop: CASSIDRRDTQYF. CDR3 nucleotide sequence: TGTGCCAGTAGTATAGATCGTAGGGATACGCAGTATTTT.

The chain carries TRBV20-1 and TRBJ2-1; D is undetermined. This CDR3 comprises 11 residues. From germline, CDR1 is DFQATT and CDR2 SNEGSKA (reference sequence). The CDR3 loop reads CGAAWGNEQFF. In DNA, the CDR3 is TGCGGCGCTGCGTGGGGCAATGAGCAGTTCTTC.

The DNA of the CDR3 is TGTGCCAGCAGCGAGGGGACTATAGGGGACGAGCAGTACTTC. Translating it yields CASSEGTIGDEQYF. The chain recombines TRBV7-2 with TRBJ2-7, with 7 positions matching TRBD2. The V gene end was trimmed by 5 bases and the J gene end by 5 bases; junction bases not matched to a gene: 9. The CDR3 is 14 residues long. CDR1 SGHTA and CDR2 FQGNSA come from the germline V gene. The variable domain in full, with the rest retrieved from reference TRBV7-2 and TRBJ2-7, is GAGVSQSPSNKVTEKGKDVELRCDPISGHTALYWYRQSLGQGLEFLIYFQGNSAPDKSGLPSDRFSAERTGGSVSTLTIQRTQQEDSAVYLCASSEGTIGDEQYFGPGTRLTVT.

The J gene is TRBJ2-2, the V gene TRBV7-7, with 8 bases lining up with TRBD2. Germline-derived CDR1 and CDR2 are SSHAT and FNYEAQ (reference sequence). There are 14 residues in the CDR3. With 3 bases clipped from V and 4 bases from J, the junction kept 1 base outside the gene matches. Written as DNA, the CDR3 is TGTGCCAGCAGCTTTGCGGGGGGCACCGGGGAGCTGTTTTTT. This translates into CASSFAGGTGELFF.

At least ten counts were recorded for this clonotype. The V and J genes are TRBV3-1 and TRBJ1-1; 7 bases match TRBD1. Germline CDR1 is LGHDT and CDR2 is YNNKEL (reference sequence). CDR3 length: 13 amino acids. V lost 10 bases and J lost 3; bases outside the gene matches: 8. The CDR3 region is CATNHRGDTEAFF. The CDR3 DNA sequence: TGTGCCACTAACCACAGGGGAGACACTGAAGCTTTCTTT.